This record covers a single TCR beta chain. What antigen it recognizes has not been identified. No much larger clone is present one base from it, and per-base qualities are unavailable. These data originate in a study of cytomegalovirus exposure and HLA in healthy donors (TCRdb year 2017). About the full investigation: An earlier analysis of some 500 of the donors reported 276 Gb of sequence data and some 120 million unique TCR beta sequences from approximately 180 million T cells. The study profiled the T cell repertoires of around 700 subjects by immunosequencing and related them to cytomegalovirus serostatus. The number of typed donors differed by locus: about 620-640 for A, B, C, DRB1 and DQB1; 500 to 550 for DQA1; about 600 for DPA1; and around 490 for DPB1. Roughly 5 DR-DQ haplotypes were handled as single units for association and clustering, since linkage in the cohort was strong. In the later analysis, no new phenotypic data were used to find candidate immune exposures; instead, reliance was placed on TCR beta sequences and their occurrence across donors. The aim of the study was to test whether cataloging public T cell receptors could identify signatures of past pathogen exposure. An early release covering roughly 580 HLA-typed donors comprised approximately 290 gigabases of sequencing data and 65 million to 100 million unique TCR sequences. Among the roughly 400 genotyped donors, around 81% belonged to the genetic ancestry cluster associated with self-reported Caucasian donors. Every repertoire in the discovery cohort had been generated on one and the same sequencing platform. Class I and class II HLA loci were covered by the typing at four-digit resolution. Across around 400 genotyped donors of the cohort, an average of about 240,000 unique TCR beta nucleotide sequences per donor were sequenced, and around 19% of those sequences were non-productive. Alongside the repertoire data, information on donor age, sex, ethnicity and CMV serostatus was compiled. Genome-wide SNP genotypes for about 65% of the 666 donors were used in a later genetic analysis, which treated that subset as a discovery cohort. An earlier analysis of fewer than 700 of the donors applied high-throughput TCR beta sequencing to assess whether each TCR beta V gene segment acted as functional or pseudogenic. To study patterns of TCR occurrence, a later analysis re-analyzed previously published TCR beta repertoires from around 700 donors and added high-resolution HLA genotyping. The study combined high-throughput TCR immunosequencing, statistical association of individual TCRs with disease status, and machine learning to predict cytomegalovirus infection status. A separate validation cohort of more than 100 different subjects was used in addition to the roughly 720-subject first cohort.

The library relied on the immunoSEQ multiplex PCR assay. A mixture of 60 forward primers for TCR Vbeta segments and 13 reverse primers for TCR Jbeta segments was used in the multiplex PCR. Amplification of the CDR3 region of rearranged TCR beta genes was performed with a multiplex PCR assay on genomic DNA. Amplified TCR beta libraries were sequenced as 87-base-pair reads on the Illumina HiSeq System. As for the original processing: A later analysis tallied 80 million to 95 million unique TCR beta chains across the 666 repertoires, and approximately 11 million of those chains were shared by two or more donors. Raw reads were error-corrected and collapsed into unique sequences with a nearest-neighbor algorithm that merged closely related sequences to remove PCR and sequencing errors. To assign V, D and J gene segments, CDR3 sequences were aligned to IMGT reference sequences. Each retained sequence needed at least a six-nucleotide match to both a V gene segment and a J gene segment. A rearrangement counted as productive if the CDR3 had no stop codons and remained in frame with V and J, and every other rearrangement counted as non-productive. Following IMGT convention, CDR3 was defined as the stretch from the second conserved V-encoded cysteine up to the conserved J-encoded phenylalanine. The earlier analysis of about 570 of the donors excluded any sequence lacking an unambiguous match to a single V gene segment. In an earlier analysis of several hundred of the donors, V segments were called functional above 56.7% productive rearrangements and were called segregating when the between-donor standard deviation exceeded 5%. A statistical classification framework was built to diagnose cytomegalovirus status from the catalog of TCR beta chain sequences. V and J gene assignment, in a later analysis, came from comparing TCR nucleotide sequences with IMGT/GENE-DB human TR gene sequences. In a later analysis, CDR3 sequences and most-parsimonious VDJ recombination scenarios were assigned using the TCRdist pipeline. A later analysis defined each TCR beta chain by its CDR3 amino acid sequence plus V-gene family, and excluded reads lacking a unique V-gene family. In a later analysis, 450 to 600 highly shared, low-generation-probability nucleotide sequences were removed to address suspected cross-contamination and a sequencing artifact. In a later analysis, a clonal expansion index for each public chain was calculated from normalized within-repertoire ranks of inferred template counts. A later analysis computed generation probabilities with a VDJ recombination model fitted to out-of-frame rearrangements, and checked the results against IGoR. In a later analysis, TCR-TCR, TCR-HLA and TCR-CMV co-occurrence was scored with hypergeometric tests, and a repertoire-size bias correction was applied to TCR pairs. In a later analysis, false discovery rates were estimated by permuting HLA or CMV assignments 20 times. In a later analysis, co-occurring TCRs were grouped with DBSCAN, and TCRdist sequence similarity was added when clustering was performed within HLA-allele-positive subsets. For co-occurrence clustering, repertoires with fewer than 30,000 or more than 120,000 public chains were excluded, along with roughly 5 repertoires with anomalous nucleotide sharing. TCRdb mirrors the immuneACCESS table, restricted to in-frame sequences. Some clones are absent from its copies; in checked studies, under half trace to an unresolved V gene, and the reason for the others is unknown. The V and J calls and the clone size are those of that table, but D and trimming were determined from the DNA. The sample profile shows approximately 150,000 clones; 65% to 85% of them were found once. The top ten clonotypes cover approximately 1.2% of the sample.

The cohort comprised fewer than 750 healthy bone marrow donors. All cohort members were sampled while nominally healthy, although unrecorded immune exposures were likely present. The donor tested CMV seropositive, placing the donor among the 250 to 350 seropositive members of the cohort. Every donor gave a peripheral blood sample, and the peripheral blood mononuclear cells from that sample were used for TCR beta sequencing. Genomic DNA was extracted from the blood cell samples with the Qiagen DNeasy Blood Extraction Kit. Results the study describes overall, beyond this receptor: Because some donors lacked HLA typing at each locus, the association tests relied only on the typed subset. According to a later genetic analysis, donors in an Asian-associated ancestry cluster had fewer N-insertions in productive TCRs than the approximately 670-donor mean. In a later analysis, the rate of TCR association differed among HLA loci, with DRB1 alleles having the most associated TCRs and HLA-C alleles having the fewest. Across donors, most TCR sequences were observed very rarely, whereas some public TCRs were present in many individuals. Only TCR beta chains were sequenced in this cohort, and the absence of alpha or paired-chain data limited detectable features. According to a later analysis, parvovirus B19, influenza, CMV and Epstein-Barr virus appeared linked to several top co-occurrence clusters. A further reported finding was that TCR beta sequences accurately predicted the HLA-A and HLA-B alleles for most subjects in the first cohort. According to a later analysis, most CMV-associated TCR beta chains appeared to be HLA-restricted, and the HLA associations seemed to be driven largely by CMV exposure. A cluster of highly shared sequence variants was judged likely to represent a technical artifact of the sequencing pipeline. The 87-base-pair reads could not distinguish some IMGT-functional V segments, including TRBV6-2 and TRBV6-3, so those segments were excluded. Immune exposure information for the cohort was limited to CMV serostatus. Presence/absence analyses assumed roughly uniform sequencing depth across donors, an assumption that may not hold. The authors suggested that the approach could potentially be generalized to other disease states and immunological phenotypes. A later analysis found that HLA-associated TCR beta chains were more clonally expanded and had lower generation probabilities than equally common non-associated chains. Broadly in line with IMGT annotations, most TCR beta V segments showed up in productive rearrangements about 87% or about 30% of the time in an earlier analysis of roughly 590 of the donors. Seventeen rarely observed V segments, including chromosome 9 orphons, were excluded from the earlier analysis of some 590 of the donors because counts were too low. A later analysis associated about 17,000 TCR beta sequences with specific HLA alleles at a false discovery rate of 0.05. When HLA alleles, especially DR and DQ, strongly co-occurred, TCR associations were difficult to assign to individual alleles. In both the original and validation cohorts, the classifier was reported to diagnose cytomegalovirus status with high specificity and sensitivity. The study listed 164 TCR beta chains as associated with cytomegalovirus. Correlated functional status among segregating V segments might be attributable to linkage disequilibrium, but an unknown experimental factor could not be ruled out. Three of the identified cytomegalovirus-associated TCR beta chains were confirmed in vitro to be specific for cytomegalovirus antigens. A later genetic analysis associated a missense DCLRE1C variant with V-gene and J-gene trimming of TCR beta chains, and an independent cohort replicated the association.

Reading from cysteine to phenylalanine, the CDR3 counts 16 amino acids. Solely the CDR3 DNA is kept, with 48 bases framed from the first base. CDR1 MNHNY and CDR2 SVGAGI were looked up in the germline V gene (reference sequence). V has 6 bases trimmed and J has 1 base trimmed; junction bases matching no gene number 7. Sequenced: PBMCs. The source of this sequence is a man between 50 and 59 years old in good health and CMV-seropositive. This receptor chain uses TRBV6-6 and TRBJ2-3, and TRBD2 aligns with 10 junction nucleotides. The DNA is TGTGCCAGCAGCCTAGCGCTAGCGGGGGGCACAGATACGCAGTATTTT. Translated, this is CASSLALAGGTDTQYF.